These 3 T cell receptor beta chains originate from one sample sequenced in a study of T-cell memory formation after mild COVID-19. TCRdb reprocessed the 5' RACE reads with MiXCR, giving one entry per CDR3 protein. This table holds a few hundred thousand distinct CDR3 sequences, around 15% found once. The sequenced material came from PBMCs or a T cell subset sorted from them (not recorded which). Every receptor here comes from a man aged 18 to 30 who had mild COVID-19 (a few samples of this study predate the infection). Cell type and time point are not known.

This chain joins TRBV6-5 and TRBJ1-1; D is possibly TRBD1 (5 bases). The CDR3 runs to 14 residues. The germline CDR1 and CDR2 sequences are MNHEY and SVGAGI. V lost 3 bases and J 2 bases, leaving 10 bases between the germline ends. Here the CDR3 reads CASSYNRLNTEAFF. The CDR3 DNA follows: TGTGCCAGCAGTTATAACAGGTTAAACACTGAAGCTTTCTTT.

Remarks on this clonotype: One base away lies a much larger clone, so this may be a sequencing read error. The CDR3 reads CASSPDRAVELFF. DNA of the CDR3: TGCGCCAGCAGCCCCGACAGGGCCGTGGAGCTGTTTTTT. The chain has TRBV5-1 and TRBJ2-2; 7 positions agree with TRBD1. The CDR3 loop spans 13 amino acids. Germline loops: CDR1 SGHRS, CDR2 YFSETQ. The V gene end was trimmed by 4 bases and the J gene end by 10 bases; junction bases not matched to a gene: 7.

This clonotype was found a few times. The gene calls are TRBV7-2 and TRBJ2-3; the match to TRBD2 covers 8 bases. The J segment lost 2 bases and the V segment lost 5 bases, leaving 15 bases of the junction unmatched. The CDR3 runs to 18 residues. CDR1 is SGHTA and CDR2 is FQGNSA in the germline V gene. The CDR3 region is CASSPRAGGAPLTDTQYF. The CDR3, as DNA: TGTGCCAGCAGCCCCCGAGCCGGGGGGGCCCCCCTCACAGATACGCAGTATTTT.